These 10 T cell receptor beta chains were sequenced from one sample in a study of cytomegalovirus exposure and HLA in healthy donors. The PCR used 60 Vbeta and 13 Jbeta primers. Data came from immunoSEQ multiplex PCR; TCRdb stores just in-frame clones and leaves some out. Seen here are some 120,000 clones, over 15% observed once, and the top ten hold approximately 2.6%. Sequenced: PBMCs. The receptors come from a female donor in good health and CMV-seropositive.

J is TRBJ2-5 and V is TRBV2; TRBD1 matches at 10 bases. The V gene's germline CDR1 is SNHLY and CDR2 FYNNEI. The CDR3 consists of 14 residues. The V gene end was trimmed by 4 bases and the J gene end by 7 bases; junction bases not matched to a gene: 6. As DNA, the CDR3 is TGTGCCAGCAGTGCCGGACAGGGGGGGCGGACCCAGTACTTC. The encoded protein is CASSAGQGGRTQYF.

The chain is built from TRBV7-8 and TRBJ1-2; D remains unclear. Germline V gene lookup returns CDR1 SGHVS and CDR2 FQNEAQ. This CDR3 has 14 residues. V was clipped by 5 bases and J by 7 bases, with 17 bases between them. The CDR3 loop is CASSPRPREGGYTF. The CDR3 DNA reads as TGTGCCAGCAGCCCACGCCCCCGGGAGGGTGGCTACACCTTC.

The chain's CDR3 is CASSLGAYTGELFF. The CDR3 region has the DNA TGTGCCAGCAGCTTGGGGGCCTACACCGGGGAGCTGTTTTTT. The V gene is TRBV11-2, the J gene TRBJ2-2, with D tentatively TRBD1 (6 bases). V gave up 3 bases and J gave up 3 bases, with 8 bases separating them. Germline lookup yields CDR1 SGHAT and CDR2 FQNNGV. The CDR3 spans 14 residues.

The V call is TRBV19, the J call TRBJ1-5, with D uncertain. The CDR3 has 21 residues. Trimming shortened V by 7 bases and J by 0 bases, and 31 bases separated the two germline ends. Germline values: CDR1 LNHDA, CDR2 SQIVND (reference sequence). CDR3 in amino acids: CASTLEGFPFPVDYSNQPQHF. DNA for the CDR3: TGTGCCAGTACCCTAGAAGGCTTCCCCTTCCCCGTGGATTATAGCAATCAGCCCCAGCATTTT.

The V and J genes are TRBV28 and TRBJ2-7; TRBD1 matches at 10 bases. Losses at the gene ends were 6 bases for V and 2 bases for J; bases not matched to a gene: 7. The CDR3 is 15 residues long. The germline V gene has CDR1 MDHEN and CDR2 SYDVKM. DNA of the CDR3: TGTGCCAGCAGCGTCCGGGACAGGGGCCCCTACGAGCAGTACTTC. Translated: CASSVRDRGPYEQYF. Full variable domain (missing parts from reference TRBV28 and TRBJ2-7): DVKVTQSSRYLVKRTGEKVFLECVQDMDHENMFWYRQDPGLGLRLIYFSYDVKMKEKGDIPEGYSVSREKKERFSLILESASTNQTSMYLCASSVRDRGPYEQYFGPGTRLTVT.

CDR3: CASSQDRVGGTEAFF. The CDR3 coding sequence is TGCGCCAGCAGCCAAGATAGGGTCGGAGGGACTGAAGCTTTCTTT. The chain uses TRBV4-3 and TRBJ1-1; D uncertain. V gave up 0 bases and J gave up 5 bases, with 13 bases separating them. The CDR3 is 15 amino acids. The germline V gene has CDR1 LGHNA and CDR2 YSLEER.

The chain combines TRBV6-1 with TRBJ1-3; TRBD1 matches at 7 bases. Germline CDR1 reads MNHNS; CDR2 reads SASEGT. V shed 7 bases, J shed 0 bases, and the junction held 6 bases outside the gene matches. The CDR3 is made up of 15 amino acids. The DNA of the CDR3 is TGTGCCAGCATACAGGGGATGGGCTCTGGAAACACCATATATTTT. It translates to CASIQGMGSGNTIYF.

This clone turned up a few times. The CDR3 region is CASSANVGQVSGNTIYF. DNA for the CDR3: TGTGCCAGCAGTGCGAATGTGGGACAGGTCTCTGGAAACACCATATATTTT. V is TRBV25-1 and J is TRBJ1-3, with 8 bases fitting TRBD1. The CDR3 consists of 17 residues. With 4 bases clipped from V and 0 bases from J, the junction kept 8 bases outside the gene matches. The germline CDR1 and CDR2 sequences are MGHDK and SYGVNS. The complete variable domain, with remaining parts taken from reference TRBV25-1 and TRBJ1-3, reads EADIYQTPRYLVIGTGKKITLECSQTMGHDKMYWYQQDPGMELHLIHYSYGVNSTEKGDLSSESTVSRIRTEHFPLTLESARPSHTSQYLCASSANVGQVSGNTIYFGEGSWLTVV.

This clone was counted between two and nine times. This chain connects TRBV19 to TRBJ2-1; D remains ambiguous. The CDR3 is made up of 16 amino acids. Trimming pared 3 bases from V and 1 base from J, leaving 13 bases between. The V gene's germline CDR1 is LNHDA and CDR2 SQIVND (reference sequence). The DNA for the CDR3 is TGTGCCAGTAGTATCATTGGGCGACGATCCTACAATGAGCAGTTCTTC. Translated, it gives CASSIIGRRSYNEQFF.

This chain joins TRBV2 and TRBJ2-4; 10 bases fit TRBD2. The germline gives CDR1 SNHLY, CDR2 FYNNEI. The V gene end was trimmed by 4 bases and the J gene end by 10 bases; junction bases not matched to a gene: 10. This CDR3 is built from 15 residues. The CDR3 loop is CASSVEREGLGIQYF. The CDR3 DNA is TGTGCCAGCAGTGTTGAGCGGGAGGGCCTCGGGATTCAGTACTTC.